The 16 T cell receptor beta chains presented below share a single source sample, sequenced in a study of CD8+ T cells in alopecia areata. RNA extraction and reverse transcription yielded cDNA as sequencing template. Libraries were prepared by immunoSEQ multiplex PCR; TCRdb keeps only in-frame clonotypes and omits some of them. The table includes roughly 140,000 clones, more than 55% detected once. Sequences were obtained from CD8+ T cells sorted from blood. These receptors originate from a human donor in good health.

The chain recombines TRBV25-1 with TRBJ2-3, with a weak D call TRBD2 (5 bases). Germline V gene sequence: CDR1 MGHDK, CDR2 SYGVNS. V was pared by 3 bases and J by 4 bases, with 14 bases between. The CDR3 covers 15 residues. CDR3 amino acids: CASSEVRVFPDTQYF. The CDR3, as DNA: TGTGCCAGCAGTGAGGTGCGGGTTTTCCCAGATACGCAGTATTTT.

The chain is built from TRBV7-9 and TRBJ2-5; 7 nucleotides agree with TRBD1. There are 13 residues in the CDR3. CDR1 is SEHNR and CDR2 is FQNEAQ in the germline V gene (reference sequence). With 8 bases clipped from V and 1 base from J, the junction kept 4 bases outside the gene matches. This chain's CDR3 is CASGGQTQETQYF. As DNA, the CDR3 is TGTGCCAGCGGGGGACAGACCCAAGAGACCCAGTACTTC.

This clone came up a few times. The J gene is TRBJ2-1, the V gene TRBV10-3; tentative D call: TRBD2 (6 bases). This CDR3 region has 15 residues. The germline CDR1 and CDR2 sequences are ENHRY and SYGVKD. Trimming pared 4 bases from V and 9 bases from J, leaving 19 bases between. CDR3 sequence: CAISGPGGISSEQFF. CDR3 nucleotide sequence: TGTGCCATCAGTGGGCCTGGCGGGATAAGTAGTGAGCAGTTCTTC.

This sequence joins TRBV6-1 and TRBJ2-1, with D maybe TRBD2 (6 bases). The V end was cut by 5 bases, the J end by 1 base, with 9 bases between. Germline values: CDR1 MNHNS, CDR2 SASEGT. The CDR3 has 14 amino acids. The CDR3 spells CASSLRESYNEQFF. The CDR3 region has the DNA TGTGCCAGCAGTTTACGGGAGTCCTACAATGAGCAGTTCTTC.

The chain carries TRBV27 and TRBJ2-3, with D possibly called TRBD1 or TRBD2 (6 bases each). The CDR3 spans 18 residues. Trimming removed 5 bases from V and 2 bases from J, with 23 bases in between. Germline V CDR1 and CDR2: MNHEY, SMNVEV (reference sequence). The CDR3 nucleotides read TGTGCCAGCAGTATACAGGGCTGGGGGGCCGTAGTCACAGATACGCAGTATTTT. It encodes CASSIQGWGAVVTDTQYF.

This chain joins TRBV6-1 and TRBJ2-7; D uncertain. V was shortened by 3 bases and J by 0 bases, with 6 bases between the two germline ends. The CDR3 length is 13 residues. Per germline, CDR1 MNHNS and CDR2 SASEGT. The CDR3 nucleotides are TGTGCCAGCAGTGACAGGACCTCCTACGAGCAGTACTTC. Protein sequence: CASSDRTSYEQYF.

The chain carries TRBV29-1 and TRBJ1-2; D may be TRBD1 (6 bases). CDR3 size: 13 residues. V gave up 0 bases and J gave up 4 bases, with 9 bases separating them. Germline values: CDR1 SQVTM, CDR2 ANQGSEA. In DNA, the CDR3 is TGCAGCGTTGAAGATATGGACAGCTATGGCTACACCTTC. It is translated as CSVEDMDSYGYTF.

CDR3 DNA: TGTGCCAGCAGCGTGGAGGGTGGACCCAACTACGAGCAGTACTTC. It specifies CASSVEGGPNYEQYF. The J gene is TRBJ2-7, the V gene TRBV9; D may be TRBD2 (6 bases). V was cut by 2 bases and J by 3 bases, with 15 bases left in between. The CDR3 totals 15 residues. Germline V gene data show CDR1 as SGDLS and CDR2 as YYNGEE.

The J gene is TRBJ1-1, the V gene TRBV25-1; no reliable D call. The CDR3 has 12 amino acids. The germline V gene has CDR1 MGHDK and CDR2 SYGVNS. The V gene lost 5 bases and the J gene lost 5 bases, with 9 bases spanning the gap. In DNA form, the CDR3 reads TGTGCCAGCAGTATGGGGAATACTGAAGCTTTCTTT. Its protein product is CASSMGNTEAFF.

V and J are TRBV29-1 and TRBJ1-3, with unresolved D. The germline V gene encodes CDR1 SQVTM and CDR2 ANQGSEA. The CDR3 length is 18 residues. With 0 bases removed from V and 2 bases from J, the gap between germline ends came to 20 bases. DNA of the CDR3: TGCAGCGTTGAAGATTACCAGTCGGTCGCTCCTACTGGAAACACCATATATTTT. Protein: CSVEDYQSVAPTGNTIYF.

The chain recombines TRBV11-2 with TRBJ2-4; the D is unclear. Trimming stripped 5 bases from V and 1 base from J, with 18 bases between. Germline CDR1 SGHAT, CDR2 FQNNGV. The length of the CDR3 is 17 residues. CDR3 region: CASSLHRPPFAKNIQYF. DNA for the CDR3: TGTGCCAGCAGCCTTCATAGACCGCCCTTCGCCAAAAACATTCAGTACTTC. The entire variable domain, with the rest obtained from reference TRBV11-2 and TRBJ2-4, is as follows: EAGVAQSPRYKIIEKRQSVAFWCNPISGHATLYWYQQILGQGPKLLIQFQNNGVVDDSQLPKDRFSAERLKGVDSTLKIQPAKLEDSAVYLCASSLHRPPFAKNIQYFGAGTRLSVL.

The chain recombines TRBV4-1 with TRBJ2-3; 10 bases are a match to TRBD2. Germline assignment: CDR1 MGHRA and CDR2 YSYEKL. The length of the CDR3 is 17 residues. Unmatched junction bases numbered 11, after V lost 5 bases and J lost 3 bases. The CDR3 DNA sequence: TGCGCCAGCAGCGGCTTCGGGACTAGCGTTACGACAGATACGCAGTATTTT. Translation gives CASSGFGTSVTTDTQYF.

This clone came up many times. V is TRBV9 and J is TRBJ2-2; D gene unclear. V was trimmed by 4 bases and J by 5 bases, leaving 9 bases between them. CDR1 and CDR2 (germline): SGDLS, YYNGEE. The CDR3 has 13 residues. CDR3 in DNA: TGTGCCAGCAGCCCATCAAGTACCGGGGAGCTGTTTTTT. As protein: CASSPSSTGELFF.

This clone came up a few times. V and J are TRBV19 and TRBJ2-2, with 9 bases that match TRBD2. CDR1 is LNHDA and CDR2 is SQIVND in the germline V gene (reference sequence). This CDR3 spans 15 amino acids. Germline trimming cut 6 bases from V and 6 bases from J; bases unmatched to any gene: 8. The CDR3 loop is CASRWGLASPGELFF. The CDR3 nucleotides are TGTGCCAGTAGATGGGGACTAGCCTCACCCGGGGAGCTGTTTTTT.

The chain recombines TRBV25-1 with TRBJ2-1; possibly TRBD2 for D (6 bases). The CDR3 loop spans 12 amino acids. Deletions cut 4 bases from V and 7 bases from J, with 8 bases between. CDR1 MGHDK and CDR2 SYGVNS come from the germline V gene. The CDR3 protein is CASSAGGNEQFF. In DNA, the CDR3 is TGTGCCAGCAGTGCAGGAGGGAATGAGCAGTTCTTC. Drawing the rest from reference TRBV25-1 and TRBJ2-1, the complete variable domain is EADIYQTPRYLVIGTGKKITLECSQTMGHDKMYWYQQDPGMELHLIHYSYGVNSTEKGDLSSESTVSRIRTEHFPLTLESARPSHTSQYLCASSAGGNEQFFGPGTRLTVL.

This chain connects TRBV13 to TRBJ1-4; D is unclear. The length of the CDR3 is 15 residues. In germline, CDR1 is PRHDT, CDR2 FYEKMQ (reference sequence). Trimming took 5 bases from V and 8 from J, leaving 18 bases between them. This CDR3 is CASSPDGTSGEKLFF. For the CDR3, the DNA is TGTGCCAGCAGCCCGGACGGTACCTCGGGGGAAAAACTGTTTTTT.